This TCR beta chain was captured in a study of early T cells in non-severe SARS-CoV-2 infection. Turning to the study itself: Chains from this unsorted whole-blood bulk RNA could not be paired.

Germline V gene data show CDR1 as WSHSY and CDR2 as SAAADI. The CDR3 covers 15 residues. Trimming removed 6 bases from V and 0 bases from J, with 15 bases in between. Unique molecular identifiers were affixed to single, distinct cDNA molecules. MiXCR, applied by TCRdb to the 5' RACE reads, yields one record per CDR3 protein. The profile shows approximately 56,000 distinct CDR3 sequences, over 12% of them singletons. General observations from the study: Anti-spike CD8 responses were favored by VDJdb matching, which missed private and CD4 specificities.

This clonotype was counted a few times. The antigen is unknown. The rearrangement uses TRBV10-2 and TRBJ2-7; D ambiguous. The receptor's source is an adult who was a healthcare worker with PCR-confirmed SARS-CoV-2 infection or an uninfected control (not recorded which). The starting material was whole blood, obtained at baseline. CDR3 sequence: CASRYWREASYEQYF. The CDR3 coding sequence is TGCGCCAGCAGATACTGGAGAGAGGCCTCCTACGAGCAGTACTTC.